Below are 21 T cell receptor beta chains sequenced from a single sample in a study of Graves' ophthalmopathy and Graves' hyperthyroidism. Amplification targeted the TCR beta CDR3 regions, with RNA transcripts as the source material. Second-round multiplex PCR followed a first-round RT-PCR using HTBI primers. TCRdb ran MiXCR on the multiplex PCR reads and lists one entry per CDR3 protein. The sample holds just over 400,000 distinct CDR3 sequences, 21% seen once. The specimen sequenced was peripheral blood. These receptors all come from a woman under 30 with stable Graves' hyperthyroidism.

The sample holds many counts of this clonotype. The chain recombines TRBV7-2 with TRBJ2-7, with D hard to call. V gave up 3 bases and J gave up 4 bases, with 7 bases separating them. Germline-derived CDR1 and CDR2 are SGHTA and FQGNSA. This CDR3 has 12 amino acids. CDR3 region: CASSFDIYEQYF. The CDR3 coding sequence is TGTGCCAGCAGCTTCGACATTTACGAGCAGTACTTC.

This clonotype was observed many times. The chain employs TRBV25-1 and TRBJ2-2; no definite D call. The V end lost 5 bases, the J end lost 5 bases, and 6 bases lay between the germline ends. Germline V gene sequence: CDR1 MGHDK, CDR2 SYGVNS. The CDR3 consists of 12 residues. The CDR3 is CASSTITGELFF. CDR3 sequence (DNA): TGTGCCAGCAGTACTATTACCGGGGAGCTGTTTTTT. Using reference TRBV25-1 and TRBJ2-2 for the parts outside the CDR3, the full variable domain is EADIYQTPRYLVIGTGKKITLECSQTMGHDKMYWYQQDPGMELHLIHYSYGVNSTEKGDLSSESTVSRIRTEHFPLTLESARPSHTSQYLCASSTITGELFFGEGSRLTVL.

The table lists this clonotype with many counts. V gene TRBV30 combines with J gene TRBJ1-5; TRBD1 might be the D (6 bases). From germline, CDR1 is GTSNPN and CDR2 SVGIG (reference sequence). CDR3 length: 16 amino acids. V was cut by 0 bases and J by 2 bases, with 14 bases left in between. Written as DNA, the CDR3 is TGTGCCTGGAGTGTCCCGGGGGCTGGGGGCAATCAGCCCCAGCATTTT. Its protein is CAWSVPGAGGNQPQHF.

This clonotype was observed at least ten times. This sequence joins TRBV12-3 or TRBV12-4 and TRBJ2-4; D not certain. The CDR3 has 13 amino acids. The germline V and J ends were trimmed by 6 bases and 3 bases, with 9 bases remaining between them. CDR3 DNA: TGTGCCAGCAGCCCCTTAGGCAAAAACATTCAGTACTTC. Translating it yields CASSPLGKNIQYF.

This clonotype came up a few times. This rearrangement joins TRBV30 to TRBJ2-5, with TRBD1 matching 9 bases. V gave up 4 bases and J gave up 2 bases; unmatched junction bases: 14. This CDR3 is built from 17 residues. Germline lookup yields CDR1 GTSNPN and CDR2 SVGIG (reference sequence). CDR3 sequence: CAWMGQGMEGAQETQYF. The CDR3 DNA reads as TGTGCCTGGATGGGACAGGGAATGGAGGGGGCACAAGAGACCCAGTACTTC.

The chain couples TRBV7-2 to TRBJ2-7; perhaps TRBD1 as D (5 bases). Trimming stripped 5 bases from V and 1 base from J, with 15 bases between. The CDR3 has 15 amino acids. The germline V gene encodes CDR1 SGHTA and CDR2 FQGNSA. The chain's CDR3 is CASSRQPHPSYEQYF. The CDR3 nucleotides read TGTGCCAGCAGCAGACAGCCCCATCCATCCTACGAGCAGTACTTC.

This clonotype came up many times. The chain links TRBV27 to TRBJ2-7; 8 bases fit TRBD1. The CDR3 is made up of 14 amino acids. Unmatched junction bases numbered 4, after V lost 1 base and J lost 5 bases. Per the germline V gene, CDR1 is MNHEY and CDR2 is SMNVEV (reference sequence). CDR3 region: CASSLFQGADEQYF. DNA of the CDR3: TGTGCCAGCAGTTTATTCCAGGGGGCGGACGAGCAGTACTTC.

This clonotype was seen many times. The chain links TRBV10-3 to TRBJ2-7; no clear D gene. The CDR3 contains 11 residues. V lost 8 bases and J lost 3, with 8 bases in between. From germline, CDR1 is ENHRY and CDR2 SYGVKD. CDR3 sequence: CAIGAVYEQYF. CDR3 nucleotide sequence: TGTGCCATCGGCGCCGTCTACGAGCAGTACTTC.

This clonotype was counted many times. V and J are TRBV12-3 or TRBV12-4 and TRBJ1-2; weak D call: TRBD1 (6 bases). Deletions cut 1 base from V and 7 bases from J, with 7 bases between. This CDR3 is 12 amino acids long. The CDR3 protein is CASSLGGPGYTF. The CDR3 nucleotides read TGTGCCAGCAGTTTAGGGGGGCCTGGCTACACCTTC.

This rearrangement joins TRBV11-2 to TRBJ2-7; D ambiguous. Trimming removed 1 base at V and 9 bases at J, with 16 bases between. Germline values: CDR1 SGHAT, CDR2 FQNNGV. CDR3 length: 14 residues. The CDR3 sequence is CASSLGLALGGQYF. CDR3 coding DNA: TGTGCCAGCAGCTTAGGACTGGCCCTAGGCGGGCAGTACTTC.

This clonotype was recorded at least ten times. The rearrangement uses TRBV29-1 and TRBJ2-5; D is uncertain. V lost 6 bases to trimming and J lost 5 bases, with 13 bases between them. CDR1 and CDR2 from the germline V gene are SQVTM and ANQGSEA. This CDR3 has 12 residues. This CDR3 is CSVKSNTETQYF. The CDR3, as DNA: TGCAGCGTCAAATCCAATACGGAGACCCAGTACTTC.

At least ten counts were recorded for this clonotype. V is TRBV28 and J is TRBJ2-7; weak D call: TRBD1 (5 bases). V was shortened by 5 bases and J by 5 bases, with 13 bases between the two germline ends. Germline V gene data show CDR1 as MDHEN and CDR2 as SYDVKM. The length of the CDR3 is 13 residues. This chain's CDR3 is CASSPQAPNEQYF. In nucleotides, the CDR3 is TGTGCCAGCAGTCCACAGGCCCCCAACGAGCAGTACTTC.

This clonotype showed up just a few times. The CDR3 sequence: CASSFEAGGFYEQYF. As DNA, the CDR3 is TGCGCCAGCAGCTTCGAAGCGGGAGGGTTTTACGAGCAGTACTTC. J is TRBJ2-7 and V is TRBV5-1; 10 bases map to TRBD2. The V and J ends lost 2 bases and 4 bases, in that order; junction bases with no gene match: 6. The germline V gene encodes CDR1 SGHRS and CDR2 YFSETQ. CDR3 size: 15 residues. Using reference TRBV5-1 and TRBJ2-7 for the parts outside the CDR3, the full variable domain is KAGVTQTPRYLIKTRGQQVTLSCSPISGHRSVSWYQQTPGQGLQFLFEYFSETQRNKGNFPGRFSGRQFSNSRSEMNVSTLELGDSALYLCASSFEAGGFYEQYFGPGTRLTVT.

This clonotype was picked up many times. The chain couples TRBV5-1 to TRBJ1-1; no definite D call. This CDR3 comprises 13 residues. Germline CDR1 SGHRS, CDR2 YFSETQ. V lost 3 bases to trimming and J lost 4 bases, with 10 bases between them. CDR3 residues: CASSSNSGTEAFF. The CDR3 DNA reads as TGCGCCAGCAGCTCAAACAGTGGCACTGAAGCTTTCTTT. The full variable domain, rest sourced from reference TRBV5-1 and TRBJ1-1, is KAGVTQTPRYLIKTRGQQVTLSCSPISGHRSVSWYQQTPGQGLQFLFEYFSETQRNKGNFPGRFSGRQFSNSRSEMNVSTLELGDSALYLCASSSNSGTEAFFGQGTRLTVV.

In this sample, this clonotype turned up a few times. V is TRBV4-1 and J is TRBJ2-5; a possible D gene is TRBD1 (8 bases). The germline V gene encodes CDR1 MGHRA and CDR2 YSYEKL. Trimming left V 0 bases short and J 2 bases short, with 13 bases between. This CDR3 spans 16 amino acids. The CDR3 nucleotides are TGCGCCAGCAGCCAAGATTACAGGGGGGGGCAAGAGACCCAGTACTTC. It specifies CASSQDYRGGQETQYF.

This clonotype was seen repeatedly, ten times or more. V gene TRBV5-6 combines with J gene TRBJ2-2; D is unresolved. This CDR3 is 16 amino acids long. Trimming took off 4 bases at V and 1 base at J, with 14 bases between the two ends. In germline, CDR1 is SGHDT, CDR2 YYEEEE. The CDR3 DNA reads as TGTGCCAGCAGCCCGGCGGCAGGCCTGAACACCGGGGAGCTGTTTTTT. The encoded protein is CASSPAAGLNTGELFF. The full variable domain, with the rest looked up from reference TRBV5-6 and TRBJ2-2, is DAGVTQSPTHLIKTRGQQVTLRCSPKSGHDTVSWYQQALGQGPQFIFQYYEEEERQRGNFPDRFSGHQFPNYSSELNVNALLLGDSALYLCASSPAAGLNTGELFFGEGSRLTVL.

Many counts were recorded for this clonotype. The gene calls are TRBV12-3 or TRBV12-4 and TRBJ1-1; D might be TRBD1 (6 bases). Trimming left V 6 bases short and J 0 bases short, with 8 bases between. The CDR3 length is 13 residues. This chain's CDR3 is CASRTGMNTEAFF. The CDR3 DNA follows: TGTGCCAGCAGAACAGGGATGAACACTGAAGCTTTCTTT.

This clonotype was seen repeatedly, ten times or more. This chain links TRBV6-5 with TRBJ1-1; 7 bases are a match to TRBD1. The CDR3 runs to 14 residues. The V segment lost 1 base and the J segment 2 bases; nucleotides outside the gene matches: 1. Per the germline V gene, CDR1 is MNHEY and CDR2 is SVGAGI. For the CDR3, the DNA is TGTGCCAGCAGTTACTGGACAGGCAACACTGAAGCTTTCTTT. It codes for CASSYWTGNTEAFF.

This chain links TRBV6-1 with TRBJ1-2; the D gene is possibly TRBD1 (6 bases). Per the germline V gene, CDR1 is MNHNS and CDR2 is SASEGT. CDR3 length equals 13 residues. The V end was cut by 6 bases, the J end by 7 bases, with 15 bases between. CDR3 loop: CASSSRTVSGYTF. The CDR3 bases are TGTGCCAGCAGCTCCCGGACAGTCTCTGGCTACACCTTC.

The V and J genes are TRBV12-3 or TRBV12-4 and TRBJ2-2; the D gene is possibly TRBD2 (6 bases). CDR3 length: 13 residues. V was trimmed by 2 bases and J by 8 bases, leaving 9 bases between them. The CDR3 DNA reads as TGTGCCAGCAGTTTAAAGCGGGCAGGGGAGCTGTTTTTT. This codes for CASSLKRAGELFF.

This chain joins TRBV10-3 and TRBJ1-1; D is unclear. Germline V gene data show CDR1 as ENHRY and CDR2 as SYGVKD. Between the trimmed V and J ends, which lost 6 bases and 1 base, there was a span of 9 bases. The CDR3 is 13 residues long. The DNA of the CDR3 is TGTGCCATCAGCGCTCAGTGGAACACTGAAGCTTTCTTT. Its protein is CAISAQWNTEAFF.